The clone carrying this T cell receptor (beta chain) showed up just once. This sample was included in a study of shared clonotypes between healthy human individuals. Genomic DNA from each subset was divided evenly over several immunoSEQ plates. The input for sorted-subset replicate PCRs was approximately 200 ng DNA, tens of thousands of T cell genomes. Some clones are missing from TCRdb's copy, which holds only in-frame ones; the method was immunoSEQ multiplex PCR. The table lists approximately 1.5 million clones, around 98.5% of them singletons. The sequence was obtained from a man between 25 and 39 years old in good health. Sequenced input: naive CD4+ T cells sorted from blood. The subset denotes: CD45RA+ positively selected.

The CDR3 region is CASSTEREWQETQYF. CDR3 DNA sequence: TGTGCCAGCAGCACCGAGCGGGAGTGGCAGGAGACCCAGTACTTC. The rearrangement links TRBV9 to TRBJ2-5; 8 nucleotides align to TRBD2. The germline V gene encodes CDR1 SGDLS and CDR2 YYNGEE. This CDR3 comprises 15 residues. V lost 4 bases to trimming and J lost 5 bases; unmatched junction nucleotides: 10. Drawing the rest from reference TRBV9 and TRBJ2-5, the complete variable domain is DSGVTQTPKHLITATGQRVTLRCSPRSGDLSVYWYQQSLDQGLQFLIQYYNGEERAKGNILERFSAQQFPDLHSELNLSSLELGDSALYFCASSTEREWQETQYFGPGTRLLVL.